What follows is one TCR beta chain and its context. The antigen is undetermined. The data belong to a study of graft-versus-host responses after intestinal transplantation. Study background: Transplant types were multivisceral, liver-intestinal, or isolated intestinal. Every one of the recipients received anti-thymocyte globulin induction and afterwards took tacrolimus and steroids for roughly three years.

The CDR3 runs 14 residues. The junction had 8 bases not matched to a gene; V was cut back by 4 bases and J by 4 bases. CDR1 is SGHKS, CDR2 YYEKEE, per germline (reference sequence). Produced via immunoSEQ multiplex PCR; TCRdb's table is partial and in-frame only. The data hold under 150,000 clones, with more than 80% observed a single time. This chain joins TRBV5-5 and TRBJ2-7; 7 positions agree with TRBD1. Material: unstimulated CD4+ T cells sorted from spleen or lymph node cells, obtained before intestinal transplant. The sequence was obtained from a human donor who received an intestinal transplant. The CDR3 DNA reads TGTGCCAGCAGCCCGCAGGGGGTTGTGTACGAGCAGTACTTC. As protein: CASSPQGVVYEQYF. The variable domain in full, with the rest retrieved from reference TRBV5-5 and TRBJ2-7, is DAGVTQSPTHLIKTRGQQVTLRCSPISGHKSVSWYQQVLGQGPQFIFQYYEKEERGRGNFPDRFSARQFPNYSSELNVNALLLGDSALYLCASSPQGVVYEQYFGPGTRLTVT.